These 5 T cell receptor beta chains came from one sample sequenced in a study of T cell responses to AZD1222 COVID-19 vaccine. Measured with immunoSEQ multiplex PCR; TCRdb has only the in-frame clones, and not every one. The table includes about 120,000 clones, about 90% detected once. Sequencing used peripheral blood, obtained on day 0 of AZD1222 vaccination. These receptors were taken from an adult in good health.

This clone was observed a few times. The V call is TRBV19, the J call TRBJ2-7; D may be TRBD1 or TRBD2 (6 bases each). The CDR3 loop spans 14 amino acids. Deletions cut 6 bases from V and 0 bases from J, with 12 bases between. Germline V gene data show CDR1 as LNHDA and CDR2 as SQIVND (reference sequence). CDR3 sequence: CASRSGAASYEQYF. In nucleotides, the CDR3 is TGTGCCAGTAGGTCGGGGGCAGCCTCCTACGAGCAGTACTTC.

The V call is TRBV7-8, the J call TRBJ2-3; 9 bases are a match to TRBD2. This CDR3 has 16 amino acids. Germline V CDR1 and CDR2: SGHVS, FQNEAQ. The trim removed 7 bases at V and 7 bases at J, leaving 15 bases unmatched. The CDR3 sequence: CASTGGGGGAVHTQYF. Written as DNA, the CDR3 is TGTGCCAGCACCGGAGGTGGCGGGGGGGCCGTACATACGCAGTATTTT. Combining the CDR3 with reference TRBV7-8 and TRBJ2-3 gives the whole variable domain GAGVSQSPRYKVAKRGQDVALRCDPISGHVSLFWYQQALGQGPEFLTYFQNEAQLDKSGLPSDRFFAERPEGSVSTLKIQRTQQEDSAVYLCASTGGGGGAVHTQYFGPGTRLTVL.

This clone was found a few times. The genes are TRBV28 and TRBJ2-3; D not resolved. Germline loops: CDR1 MDHEN, CDR2 SYDVKM. The CDR3 runs 15 residues. V lost 3 bases, J lost 2 bases, and 12 bases lay in between. CDR3 bases: TGTGCCAGCAGTTTCGCTTCGGGCAACACAGATACGCAGTATTTT. Protein product: CASSFASGNTDTQYF.

The chain combines TRBV6-5 with TRBJ2-5; 7 bases are a match to TRBD2. V shed 8 bases and J 5 bases; nucleotides not matched to a gene: 11. The CDR3 runs 14 residues. Germline V gene data show CDR1 as MNHEY and CDR2 as SVGAGI. CDR3 in amino acids: CASLQAGVRETQYF. The CDR3 DNA is TGTGCCAGCCTCCAGGCGGGGGTGAGGGAGACCCAGTACTTC.

This clone appeared once. The chain links TRBV15 to TRBJ1-2; D is perhaps TRBD1 (6 bases). This CDR3 comprises 13 residues. Trimming removed 6 bases from V and 4 bases from J, with 12 bases in between. Germline CDR1 LNHNV, CDR2 YYDKDF (reference sequence). CDR3 sequence: CATSDGGGYGYTF. CDR3 coding DNA: TGTGCCACCAGTGACGGGGGCGGCTATGGCTACACCTTC.